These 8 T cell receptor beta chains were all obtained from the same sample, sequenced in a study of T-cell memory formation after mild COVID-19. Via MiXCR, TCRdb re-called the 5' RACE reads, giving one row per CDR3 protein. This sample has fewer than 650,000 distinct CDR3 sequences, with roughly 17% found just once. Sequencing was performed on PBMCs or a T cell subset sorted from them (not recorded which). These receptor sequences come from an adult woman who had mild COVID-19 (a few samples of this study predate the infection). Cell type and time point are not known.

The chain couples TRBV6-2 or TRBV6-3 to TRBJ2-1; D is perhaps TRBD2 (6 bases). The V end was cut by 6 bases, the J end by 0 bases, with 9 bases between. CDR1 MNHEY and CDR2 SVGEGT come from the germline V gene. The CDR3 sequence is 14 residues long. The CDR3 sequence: CASSDSGSYNEQFF. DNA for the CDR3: TGTGCCAGCAGCGATAGCGGCTCCTACAATGAGCAGTTCTTC.

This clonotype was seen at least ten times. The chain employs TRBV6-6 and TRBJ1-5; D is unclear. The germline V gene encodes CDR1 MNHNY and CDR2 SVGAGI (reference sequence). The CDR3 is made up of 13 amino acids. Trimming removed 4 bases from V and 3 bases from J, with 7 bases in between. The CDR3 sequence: CASSLSPNQPQHF. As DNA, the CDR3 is TGTGCCAGCAGTTTAAGCCCCAATCAGCCCCAGCATTTT.

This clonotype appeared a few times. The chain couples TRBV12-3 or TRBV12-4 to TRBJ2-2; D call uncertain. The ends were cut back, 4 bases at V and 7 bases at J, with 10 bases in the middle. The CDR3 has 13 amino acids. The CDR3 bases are TGTGCCAGCAGTTGGGTAACACACGGGGAGCTGTTTTTT. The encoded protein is CASSWVTHGELFF.

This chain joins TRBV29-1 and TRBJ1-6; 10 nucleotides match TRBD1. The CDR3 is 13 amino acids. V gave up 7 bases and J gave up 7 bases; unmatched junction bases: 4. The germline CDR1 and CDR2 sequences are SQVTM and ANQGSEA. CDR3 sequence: CSARQGANSPLHF. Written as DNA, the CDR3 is TGCAGCGCCCGACAGGGGGCGAATTCACCCCTCCACTTT.

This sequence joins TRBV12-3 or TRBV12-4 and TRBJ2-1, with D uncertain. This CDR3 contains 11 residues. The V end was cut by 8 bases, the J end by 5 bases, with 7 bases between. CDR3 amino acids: CASFKNNEQFF. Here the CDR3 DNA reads TGTGCCAGCTTTAAGAACAATGAGCAGTTCTTC.

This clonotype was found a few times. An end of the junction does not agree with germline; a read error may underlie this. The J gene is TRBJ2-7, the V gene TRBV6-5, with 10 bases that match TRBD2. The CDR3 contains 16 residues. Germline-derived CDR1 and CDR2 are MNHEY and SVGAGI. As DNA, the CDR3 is TGTGCCAGCAGTTCCAACGGACTAGCGGACGTCCGTGGGGGGGAATTC. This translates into CASSSNGLADVRGGEF.

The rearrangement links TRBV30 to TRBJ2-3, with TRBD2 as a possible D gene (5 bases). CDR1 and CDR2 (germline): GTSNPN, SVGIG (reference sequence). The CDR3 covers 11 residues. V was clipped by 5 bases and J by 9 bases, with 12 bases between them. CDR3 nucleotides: TGTGCCTGGGCGGCGGGTGTAACGCAGTATTTT. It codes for CAWAAGVTQYF.

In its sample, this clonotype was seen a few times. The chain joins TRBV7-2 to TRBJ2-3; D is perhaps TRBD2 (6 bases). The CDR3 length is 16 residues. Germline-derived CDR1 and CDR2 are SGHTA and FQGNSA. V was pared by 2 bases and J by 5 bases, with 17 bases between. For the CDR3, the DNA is TGTGCCAGCAGCTTACAATGGAGGGAGCTGGAAGATACGCAGTATTTT. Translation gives CASSLQWRELEDTQYF.